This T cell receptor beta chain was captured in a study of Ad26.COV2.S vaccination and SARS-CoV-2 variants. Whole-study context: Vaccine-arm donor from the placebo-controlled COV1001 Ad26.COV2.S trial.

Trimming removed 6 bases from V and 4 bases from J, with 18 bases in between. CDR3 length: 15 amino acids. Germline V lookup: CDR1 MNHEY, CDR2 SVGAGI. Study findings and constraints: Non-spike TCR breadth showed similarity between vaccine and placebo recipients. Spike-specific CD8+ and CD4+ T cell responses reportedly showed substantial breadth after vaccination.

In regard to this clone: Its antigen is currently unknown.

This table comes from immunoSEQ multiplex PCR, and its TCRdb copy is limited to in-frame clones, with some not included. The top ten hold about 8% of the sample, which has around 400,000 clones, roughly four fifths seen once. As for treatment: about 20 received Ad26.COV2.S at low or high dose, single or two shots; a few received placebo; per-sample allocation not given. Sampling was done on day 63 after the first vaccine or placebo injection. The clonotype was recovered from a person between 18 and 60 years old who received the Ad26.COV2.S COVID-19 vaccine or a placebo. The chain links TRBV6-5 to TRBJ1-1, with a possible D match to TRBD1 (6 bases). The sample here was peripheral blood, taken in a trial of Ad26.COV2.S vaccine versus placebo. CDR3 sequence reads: CASSPPLGGGTEAFF. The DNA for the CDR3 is TGTGCCAGCAGCCCACCGTTAGGAGGGGGCACTGAAGCTTTCTTT.